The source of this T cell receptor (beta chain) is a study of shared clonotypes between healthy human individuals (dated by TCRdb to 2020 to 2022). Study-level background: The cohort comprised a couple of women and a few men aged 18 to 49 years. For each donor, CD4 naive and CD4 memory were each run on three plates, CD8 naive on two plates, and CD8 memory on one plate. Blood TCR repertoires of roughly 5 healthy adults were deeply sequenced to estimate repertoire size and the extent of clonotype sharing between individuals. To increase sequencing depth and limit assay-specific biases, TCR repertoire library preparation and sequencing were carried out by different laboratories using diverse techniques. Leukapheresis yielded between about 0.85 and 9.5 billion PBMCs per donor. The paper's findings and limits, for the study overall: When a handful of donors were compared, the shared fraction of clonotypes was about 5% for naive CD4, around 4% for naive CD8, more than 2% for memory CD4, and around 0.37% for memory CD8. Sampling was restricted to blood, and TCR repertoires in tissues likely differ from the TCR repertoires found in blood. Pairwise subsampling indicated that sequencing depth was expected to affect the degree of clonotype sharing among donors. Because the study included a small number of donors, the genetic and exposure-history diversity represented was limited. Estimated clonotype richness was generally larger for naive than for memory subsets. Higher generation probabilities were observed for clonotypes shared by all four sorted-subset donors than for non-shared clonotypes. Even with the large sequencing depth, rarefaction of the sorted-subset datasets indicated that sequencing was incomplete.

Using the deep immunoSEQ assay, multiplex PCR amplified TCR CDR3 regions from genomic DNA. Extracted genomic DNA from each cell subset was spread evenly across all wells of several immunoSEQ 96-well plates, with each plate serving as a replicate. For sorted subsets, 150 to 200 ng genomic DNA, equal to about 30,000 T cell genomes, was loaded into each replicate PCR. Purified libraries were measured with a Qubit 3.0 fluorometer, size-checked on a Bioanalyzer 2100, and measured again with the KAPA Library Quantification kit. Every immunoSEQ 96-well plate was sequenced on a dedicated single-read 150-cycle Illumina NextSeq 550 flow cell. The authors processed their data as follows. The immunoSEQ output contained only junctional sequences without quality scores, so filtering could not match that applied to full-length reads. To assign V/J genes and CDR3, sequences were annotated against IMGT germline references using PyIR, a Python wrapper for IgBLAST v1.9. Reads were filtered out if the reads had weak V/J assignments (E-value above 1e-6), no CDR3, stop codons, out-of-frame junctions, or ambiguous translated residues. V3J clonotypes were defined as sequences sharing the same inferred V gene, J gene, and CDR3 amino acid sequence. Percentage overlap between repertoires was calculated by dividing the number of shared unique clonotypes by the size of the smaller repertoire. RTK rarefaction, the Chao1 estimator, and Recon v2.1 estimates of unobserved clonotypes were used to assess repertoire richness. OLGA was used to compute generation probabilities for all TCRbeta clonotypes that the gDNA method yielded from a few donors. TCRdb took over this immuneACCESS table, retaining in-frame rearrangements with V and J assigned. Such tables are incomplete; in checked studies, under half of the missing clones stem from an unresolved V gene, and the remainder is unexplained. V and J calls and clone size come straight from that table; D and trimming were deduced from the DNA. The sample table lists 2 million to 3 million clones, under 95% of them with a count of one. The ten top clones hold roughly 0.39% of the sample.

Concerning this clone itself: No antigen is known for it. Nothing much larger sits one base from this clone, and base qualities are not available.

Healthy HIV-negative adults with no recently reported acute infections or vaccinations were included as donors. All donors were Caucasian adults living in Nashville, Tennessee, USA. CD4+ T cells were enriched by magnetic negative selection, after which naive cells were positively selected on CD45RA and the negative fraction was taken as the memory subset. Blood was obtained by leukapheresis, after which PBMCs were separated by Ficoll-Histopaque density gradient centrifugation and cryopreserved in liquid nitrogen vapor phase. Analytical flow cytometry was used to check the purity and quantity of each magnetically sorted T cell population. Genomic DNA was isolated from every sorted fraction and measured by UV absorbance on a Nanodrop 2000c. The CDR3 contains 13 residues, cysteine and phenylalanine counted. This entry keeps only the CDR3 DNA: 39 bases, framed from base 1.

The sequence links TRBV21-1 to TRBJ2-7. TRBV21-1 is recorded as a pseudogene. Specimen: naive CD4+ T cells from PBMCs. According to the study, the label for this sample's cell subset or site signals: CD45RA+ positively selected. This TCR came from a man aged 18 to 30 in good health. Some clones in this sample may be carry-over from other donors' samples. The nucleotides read TGTGCCAGCAGCCCTCCCGGTCGGCACGAGCAGTACTTC. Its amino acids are CASSPPGRHEQYF.